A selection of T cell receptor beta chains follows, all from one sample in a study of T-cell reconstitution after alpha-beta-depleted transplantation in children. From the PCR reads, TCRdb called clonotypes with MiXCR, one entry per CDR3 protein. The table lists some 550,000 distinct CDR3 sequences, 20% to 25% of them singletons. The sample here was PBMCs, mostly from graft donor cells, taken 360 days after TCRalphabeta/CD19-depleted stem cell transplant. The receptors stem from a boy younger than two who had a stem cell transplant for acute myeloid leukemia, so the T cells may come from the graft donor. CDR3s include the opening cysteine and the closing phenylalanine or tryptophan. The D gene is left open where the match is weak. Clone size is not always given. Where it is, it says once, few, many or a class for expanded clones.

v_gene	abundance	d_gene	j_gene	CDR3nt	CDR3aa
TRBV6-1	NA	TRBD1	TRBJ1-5	TGTGCCAGCAGATTTACAGGGGGAAATCAGCCCCAGCATTTT	CASRFTGGNQPQHF
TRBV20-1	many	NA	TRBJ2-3	TGCAGTGCTAGAGATAGGACTACCAGCACAGATACGCAGTATTTT	CSARDRTTSTDTQYF
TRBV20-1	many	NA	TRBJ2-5	TGCAGTGCTAGAGAAAGCCAGGGTTGGGAGACCCAGTACTTC	CSARESQGWETQYF
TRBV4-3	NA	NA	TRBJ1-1	TGCGCCAGCAGCCAAGATAGGGTACGGACAGCCGTCACTGAAGCTTTCTTT	CASSQDRVRTAVTEAFF
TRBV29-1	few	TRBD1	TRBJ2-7	TGCAGCGTAAGACAGGGGATCAGCTACGAGCAGTACTTC	CSVRQGISYEQYF
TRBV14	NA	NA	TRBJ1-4	TGTGCCAGCAGCCAAGCATTAACGGATGAAAAACTGTTTTTT	CASSQALTDEKLFF
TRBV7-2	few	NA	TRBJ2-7	TGTGCCAGCAGTTTTAGGGGGGGGATCAACTACGAGCAGTACTTC	CASSFRGGINYEQYF
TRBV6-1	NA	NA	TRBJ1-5	TGTGCCAGCAGCCCTGGCGGGGCGTTGCAGCCCCAGCATTTT	CASSPGGALQPQHF
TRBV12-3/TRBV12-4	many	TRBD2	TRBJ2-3	TGTGCCAGCAGTTTTGTGGCGGGGGGGCCAGATACGCAGTATTTT	CASSFVAGGPDTQYF
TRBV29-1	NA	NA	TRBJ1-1	TGCAGCGTTGTAGTTAACACTGAAGCTTTCTTT	CSVVVNTEAFF
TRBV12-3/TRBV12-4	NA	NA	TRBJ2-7	TGTGCCAGCGGGGAAGGAGCGTCGGTCTACGAGCAGTACTTC	CASGEGASVYEQYF
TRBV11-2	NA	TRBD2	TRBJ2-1	TGTGCCAGCAGCCCCAGACTAGCGGGGAATGAGCAGTTCTTC	CASSPRLAGNEQFF
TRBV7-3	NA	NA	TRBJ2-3	TGTGCCAGCAGCTTAATAGGGATCGTGGCAGATACGCAGTATTTT	CASSLIGIVADTQYF
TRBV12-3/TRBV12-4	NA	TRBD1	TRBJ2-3	TGTGCCACCACCGGACAGGGGGTCACAGATACGCAGTATTTT	CATTGQGVTDTQYF
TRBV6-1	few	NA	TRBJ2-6	TGTGCCAGCAGAACAATGGGTAATGGGGCCAACGTCCTGACTTTC	CASRTMGNGANVLTF
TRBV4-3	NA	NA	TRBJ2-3	TGCGCCAGCAGCCAAGATACACCCACAGATACGCAGTATTTT	CASSQDTPTDTQYF
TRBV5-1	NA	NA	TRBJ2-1	TGCGCCAGCAGCCCCAGTTTCGGGGACCCAAATGAGCAGTTCTTC	CASSPSFGDPNEQFF
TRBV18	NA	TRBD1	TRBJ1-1	TGTGCCAGCTCACCGGGGACAGAACCTGAAGCTTTCTTT	CASSPGTEPEAFF
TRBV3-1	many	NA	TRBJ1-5	TGTGCCAGCAGCTCCGGACACCATAATCAGCCCCAGCATTTT	CASSSGHHNQPQHF
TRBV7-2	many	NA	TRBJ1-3	TGTGCCAGCAGCTTTATTCCAGGAATCTCTGGAAACACCATATATTTT	CASSFIPGISGNTIYF
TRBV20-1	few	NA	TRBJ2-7	TGCAGTGCTAGAGATCTCGGGGATACTGACGAGCAGTACTTC	CSARDLGDTDEQYF
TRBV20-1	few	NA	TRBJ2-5	TGCAGTGCTAGGGGCTTTGGGGCAGTCCAAGAGACCCAGTACTTC	CSARGFGAVQETQYF
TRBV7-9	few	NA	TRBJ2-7	TGTGCCAGCAGCCCGGTATTGGAAGGCGAGCAGTACTTC	CASSPVLEGEQYF
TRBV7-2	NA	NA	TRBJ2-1	TGTGCCAGCAGCCTTACTGGCGGGGGCGGGAATGAGCAGTTCTTC	CASSLTGGGGNEQFF
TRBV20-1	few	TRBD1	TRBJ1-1	TGCAGTGCTAGCGGACAGGGAGCCCCTACTACTGAAGCTTTCTTT	CSASGQGAPTTEAFF
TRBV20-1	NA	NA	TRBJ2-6	TGCAGTGCTAGTCGAAGGACTGGGGCCAACGTCCTGACTTTC	CSASRRTGANVLTF
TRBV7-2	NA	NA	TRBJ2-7	TGTGCCAGCAGCAGCCGACCGGTGATCTACGAGCAGTACTTC	CASSSRPVIYEQYF
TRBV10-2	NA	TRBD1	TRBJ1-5	TGCGCCAGCAGTGAGGAGTCAGGGGGTGGCAATCAGCCCCAGCATTTT	CASSEESGGGNQPQHF
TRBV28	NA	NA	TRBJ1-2	TGTGCCAGCAGACGACAGGACTATGGCTACACCTTC	CASRRQDYGYTF
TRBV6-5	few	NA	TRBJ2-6	TGTGCCAGCAGTTACTCGGCTTGGCGCGAGGGATCTGGGGCCAACGTCCTGACTTTC	CASSYSAWREGSGANVLTF
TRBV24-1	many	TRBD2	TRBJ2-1	TGTGCCACCAGTGATTTAGCGGGGGGGAACAATGAGCAGTTCTTC	CATSDLAGGNNEQFF
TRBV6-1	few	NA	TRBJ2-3	TGTGCCAGCAGGGACACGAACACAGATACGCAGTATTTT	CASRDTNTDTQYF
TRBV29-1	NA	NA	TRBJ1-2	TGCAGCGGCGGGACTTTCTATGGCTACACCTTC	CSGGTFYGYTF
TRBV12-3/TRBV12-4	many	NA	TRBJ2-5	TGTGCCAGCAGGGCTGCCACGCGCGAGACCCAGTACTTC	CASRAATRETQYF
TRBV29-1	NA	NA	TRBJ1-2	TGCAGCGTTGAAGGGAATCGGTGGGGCAATACTAACTATGGCTACACCTTC	CSVEGNRWGNTNYGYTF
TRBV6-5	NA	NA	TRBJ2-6	TGTGCCAGCAGTTTCTCCTTCATATACACAGATTCTGGGGCCAACGTCCTGACTTTC	CASSFSFIYTDSGANVLTF
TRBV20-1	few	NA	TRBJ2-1	TGCAGTGCTAGAGACGCGGGTGGGGCGGGTAGCTCCTACAATGAGCAGTTCTTC	CSARDAGGAGSSYNEQFF
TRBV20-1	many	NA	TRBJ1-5	TGCAGTGCTAGTGACCTACAGGGAAGTGGTCAGCCCCAGCATTTT	CSASDLQGSGQPQHF
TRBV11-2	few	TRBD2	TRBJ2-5	TGTGCCAGCAGCTTTTCGGGGGGGCGTGAGACCCAGTACTTC	CASSFSGGRETQYF
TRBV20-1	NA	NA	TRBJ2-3	TGCAGTGCTAGAGATCCGCAGTGGGGGTACACAGATACGCAGTATTTT	CSARDPQWGYTDTQYF
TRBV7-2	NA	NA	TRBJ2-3	TGTGCCAGCAGCTTACCCCTTAGGGATACGCAGTATTTT	CASSLPLRDTQYF
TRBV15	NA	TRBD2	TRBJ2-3	TGTGCCACCAGCACAAGACTAGCGGGGGGCGGTACGCAGTATTTT	CATSTRLAGGGTQYF
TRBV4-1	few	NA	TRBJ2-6	TGCGCCAGCAGCCAAGATCCGGTAGGAGCAGGGCTCCTCTCTGGGGCCAACGTCCTGACTTTC	CASSQDPVGAGLLSGANVLTF
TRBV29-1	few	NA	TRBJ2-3	TGCAGCGTGCAGGGGCTCCTCGGCACAGATACGCAGTATTTT	CSVQGLLGTDTQYF
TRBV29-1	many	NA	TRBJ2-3	TGCAGCGTTGATCAGGTGGGAGATACGCAGTATTTT	CSVDQVGDTQYF
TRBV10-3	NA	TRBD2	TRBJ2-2	TGTGCCATCAGTGATTCGGGACTAGTCACCGGGGAGCTGTTTTTT	CAISDSGLVTGELFF